The rows below give T cell receptor beta chains drawn from one sample of a study of blood T cell repertoires in COVID-19. Method: immunoSEQ multiplex PCR; TCRdb's copy keeps in-frame clones and lacks some. The table lists 200,000 to 250,000 clones, around 83% of them singletons. The sample consisted of peripheral blood. The receptor source for this set is a man in his fifties with active or convalescent COVID-19. The CDR3 runs from the conserved cysteine through the conserved F or W. Fields, in order: clone size, V gene, D gene, J gene, CDR3 protein, CDR3 DNA. The D gene is left open where the match is weak. Size tells how often a clone was seen (once, few, many) or the class of an expanded clone, and some rows leave it out.

>few|TRBV5-1|NA|TRBJ2-4
CASSLGQLENIQYF
TGCGCCAGCAGCTTGGGACAACTTGAAAACATTCAGTACTTC
>NA|TRBV7-2|TRBD1|TRBJ1-2
CASSTGTEHYGYTF
TGTGCCAGCAGCACCGGGACAGAGCACTATGGCTACACCTTC
>many|TRBV29-1|NA|TRBJ2-2
CSVVEGNTGELFF
TGCAGCGTTGTGGAGGGGAACACCGGGGAGCTGTTTTTT
>NA|TRBV2|TRBD1|TRBJ1-5
CASRGGQTSNQPQHF
TGTGCCAGCAGGGGGGGACAGACCAGCAATCAGCCCCAGCATTTT
>NA|TRBV3-1/TRBV3-2|NA|TRBJ2-4
CASSQGGRGKNIQYF
TGTGCCAGCAGCCAGGGGGGGCGGGGCAAAAACATTCAGTACTTC
>NA|TRBV7-6|TRBD1|TRBJ2-2
CASSQQGAPGELFF
TGTGCCAGCAGCCAACAGGGGGCTCCCGGGGAGCTGTTTTTT
>NA|TRBV18|NA|TRBJ2-6
CASSPDRTGANVLTF
TGTGCCAGCTCACCAGACAGAACTGGGGCCAACGTCCTGACTTTC
>NA|TRBV3-1/TRBV3-2|TRBD1|TRBJ1-6
CASSPWGTGDSPLHF
TGTGCCAGCAGCCCCTGGGGGACAGGGGATTCACCCCTCCACTTT
>NA|TRBV7-9|NA|TRBJ1-2
CASSTMTGLPYGYTF
TGTGCCAGCAGCACAATGACAGGCCTACCCTATGGCTACACCTTC
>NA|TRBV5-1|TRBD2|TRBJ2-1
CASSLVAGHFEQFF
TGCGCCAGCAGCTTGGTAGCGGGGCACTTTGAGCAGTTCTTC
>NA|TRBV3-1/TRBV3-2|TRBD2|TRBJ2-1
CASSLSGRPYNEQFF
TGTGCCAGCAGCCTTAGCGGGAGACCCTACAATGAGCAGTTCTTC
>NA|TRBV10-2|NA|TRBJ2-2
CASSSTENTGELFF
TGCGCCAGCAGTTCGACAGAAAACACCGGGGAGCTGTTTTTT
>NA|TRBV6-6|NA|TRBJ2-2
CASSPLSGEANTGELFF
TGTGCCAGCAGTCCCCTCAGCGGAGAGGCGAACACCGGGGAGCTGTTTTTT
>once|TRBV11-3|NA|TRBJ1-1
CASSFRGGNTEAFF
TGTGCCAGCAGCTTTAGGGGGGGCAACACTGAAGCTTTCTTT
>few|TRBV5-6|NA|TRBJ2-7
CASKNTRSSYEQYF
TGTGCCAGCAAGAACACACGGAGCTCCTACGAGCAGTACTTC
>once|TRBV7-8|NA|TRBJ2-5
CASSLGQQETQYF
TGTGCCAGCAGCTTAGGACAGCAAGAGACCCAGTACTTC
>NA|TRBV5-1|TRBD1|TRBJ2-5
CASSPGTEETQYF
TGCGCCAGCAGCCCGGGGACAGAAGAGACCCAGTACTTC
>NA|TRBV5-1|NA|TRBJ1-1
CASSSTTSLNTEAFF
TGCGCCAGCAGCTCAACGACAAGCCTGAACACTGAAGCTTTCTTT
>few|TRBV6-6|NA|TRBJ2-5
CASSYGGAGQETQYF
TGTGCCAGCAGTTACGGTGGCGCGGGTCAAGAGACCCAGTACTTC
>few|TRBV5-1|TRBD1|TRBJ1-2
CASSIGQGDGYTF
TGCGCCAGCAGCATTGGACAGGGAGATGGCTACACCTTC
>NA|TRBV19|NA|TRBJ1-1
CASSPSRANTEAFF
TGTGCCAGTAGTCCAAGTCGAGCGAACACTGAAGCTTTCTTT
>NA|TRBV10-3|NA|TRBJ2-5
CATEDIQETQYF
TGTGCCACCGAGGATATCCAAGAGACCCAGTACTTC
>once|TRBV2|TRBD1|TRBJ2-1
CASSEQTGGISSEQFF
TGTGCCAGCAGTGAGCAGACAGGGGGGATCTCTAGTGAGCAGTTCTTC
>few|TRBV4-1|NA|TRBJ1-6
CASSQGQQANSPLHF
TGCGCCAGCAGCCAAGGGCAACAGGCTAATTCACCCCTCCACTTT
>NA|TRBV6-1|NA|TRBJ1-2
CASSEFTDAGTF
TGTGCCAGCAGTGAGTTTACGGACGCGGGAACCTTC
>NA|TRBV5-1|TRBD2|TRBJ2-5
CASSPGGGQETQYF
TGCGCCAGCAGCCCTGGCGGGGGCCAAGAGACCCAGTACTTC
>NA|TRBV10-3|NA|TRBJ2-7
CTISESGGPGDEQYF
TGTACCATCAGTGAGTCAGGCGGTCCCGGCGACGAGCAGTACTTC
>NA|TRBV12-5|TRBD1|TRBJ2-5
CASGFGTGSGTQYF
TGTGCTAGTGGCTTCGGGACAGGGTCTGGGACCCAGTACTTC
>NA|TRBV5-1|TRBD2|TRBJ2-3
CASSTGTSGGTDTQYF
TGCGCCAGCAGCACTGGGACTAGCGGGGGCACAGATACGCAGTATTTT
>NA|TRBV7-2|NA|TRBJ1-3
CASSLARSGNTIYF
TGTGCCAGCAGCTTAGCTCGCTCTGGAAACACCATATATTTT
>NA|TRBV5-4|TRBD1|TRBJ1-2
CASSPVGTGGDTF
TGTGCCAGCAGCCCAGTAGGGACAGGGGGAGACACCTTC
>NA|TRBV7-9|NA|TRBJ2-5
CASSSSTIPGTQETQYF
TGTGCCAGCAGCTCCTCCACGATCCCGGGAACTCAAGAGACCCAGTACTTC
>NA|TRBV4-3|NA|TRBJ2-7
CASSQTRLGTGGYYEQYF
TGCGCCAGCAGCCAAACCCGACTAGGGACGGGGGGCTACTACGAGCAGTACTTC
>NA|TRBV19|NA|TRBJ1-3
CASRTAGAGNTIYF
TGTGCCAGTAGGACCGCAGGGGCAGGAAACACCATATATTTT
>NA|TRBV3-1/TRBV3-2|NA|TRBJ1-4
CASSPPGEKLFF
TGTGCCAGCAGCCCCCCGGGTGAAAAACTGTTTTTT
>NA|TRBV6-1|NA|TRBJ1-2
CASSEVFRDRSNYGYTF
TGTGCCAGCAGTGAAGTATTCCGAGACAGATCTAACTATGGCTACACCTTC
>once|TRBV18|TRBD1|TRBJ1-2
CASSQTGFGYTF
TGTGCCAGCTCACAGACAGGGTTTGGCTACACCTTC
>NA|TRBV6-5|NA|TRBJ1-2
CASSNQAGGYTF
TGTGCCAGCAGTAATCAGGCGGGGGGCTACACCTTC
>NA|TRBV2|TRBD1|TRBJ1-1
CASSLDRAEAFF
TGTGCCAGCAGTCTAGACAGGGCTGAAGCTTTCTTT
>NA|TRBV7-8|NA|TRBJ1-6
CASSSTGNSPLHF
TGTGCCAGCAGCTCGACAGGCAATTCACCCCTCCACTTT
>NA|TRBV18|NA|TRBJ1-2
CASSPLRQEGDGYTF
TGTGCCAGCTCACCCCTTCGACAGGAAGGAGATGGCTACACCTTC
>few|TRBV10-1|TRBD1|TRBJ1-6
CASSESGGQGNSPLHF
TGCGCCAGCAGTGAGTCTGGAGGACAGGGAAATTCACCCCTCCACTTT
>NA|TRBV10-1|NA|TRBJ2-7
CASITGGGSYEQYF
TGCGCCAGCATTACAGGGGGGGGGTCCTACGAGCAGTACTTC